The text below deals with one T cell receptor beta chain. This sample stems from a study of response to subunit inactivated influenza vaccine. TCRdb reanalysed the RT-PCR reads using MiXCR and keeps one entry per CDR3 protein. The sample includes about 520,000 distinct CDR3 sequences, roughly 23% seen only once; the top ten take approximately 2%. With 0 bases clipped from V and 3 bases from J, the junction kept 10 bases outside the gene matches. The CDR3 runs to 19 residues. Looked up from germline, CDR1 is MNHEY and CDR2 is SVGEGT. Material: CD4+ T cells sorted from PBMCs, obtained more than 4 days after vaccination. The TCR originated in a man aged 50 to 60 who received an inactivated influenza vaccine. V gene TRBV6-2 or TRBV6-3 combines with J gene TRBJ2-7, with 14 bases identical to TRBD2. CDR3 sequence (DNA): TGTGCCAGCAGTTACTCAATCTCGGGACTAGCGGGGGCTCTCTACGAGCAGTACTTC. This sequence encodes CASSYSISGLAGALYEQYF.